The 15 T cell receptor beta chains in this list originate from one sample, sequenced in a study of T cell responses to AZD1222 COVID-19 vaccine. The method was immunoSEQ multiplex PCR; TCRdb's version includes in-frame clones alone and lacks a portion of them. The data show about 180,000 clones, with under 95% seen just once and around 1.5% held by the top ten. This specimen was peripheral blood, taken 28 days after the second AZD1222 dose. Source of these receptors: an adult who received the AZD1222 COVID-19 vaccine.

The rearrangement joins TRBV27 to TRBJ2-1; TRBD2 is a possible D gene (5 bases). The V end was cut by 5 bases, the J end by 0 bases, with 14 bases between. Germline V lookup: CDR1 MNHEY, CDR2 SMNVEV (reference sequence). This CDR3 comprises 16 residues. DNA of the CDR3: TGTGCCAGCAGTCGAACCGGGATGAGCTCCTACAATGAGCAGTTCTTC. Its translation: CASSRTGMSSYNEQFF.

The rearrangement joins TRBV7-9 to TRBJ1-6; D remains unclear. CDR1 SEHNR and CDR2 FQNEAQ come from the germline V gene (reference sequence). V lost 9 bases to trimming and J lost 7 bases, with 16 bases between them. CDR3 length: 14 amino acids. The CDR3 sequence is CASLGPGHNSPLHF. The CDR3 region has the DNA TGTGCCAGTCTAGGGCCGGGCCACAATTCACCCCTCCACTTT.

The V gene is TRBV7-8, the J gene TRBJ2-7; no clear D gene. V lost 5 bases and J lost 7, with 9 bases in between. The V gene's germline CDR1 is SGHVS and CDR2 FQNEAQ. This CDR3 contains 11 residues. The CDR3 coding sequence is TGTGCCAGCAGCATTGAACTTGAGCAGTACTTC. This gives the protein CASSIELEQYF.

This chain uses TRBV28 with TRBJ1-4; tentatively, D is TRBD1 (6 bases). Germline V lookup: CDR1 MDHEN, CDR2 SYDVKM. Trimming shortened V by 6 bases and J by 2 bases, and 16 bases separated the two germline ends. The CDR3 extends over 16 amino acids. The CDR3 DNA sequence: TGTGCCAGCAGGGGGGCGGGCGGAGGGACTAATGAAAAACTGTTTTTT. Translation gives CASRGAGGGTNEKLFF.

CDR3 residues: CASSLSRISYEQYF. The CDR3 nucleotides are TGTGCCAGCAGCCTGTCGAGGATATCCTACGAGCAGTACTTC. The chain links TRBV5-4 to TRBJ2-7; D call uncertain. The ends were cut back, 4 bases at V and 1 base at J, with 12 bases in the middle. This CDR3 is built from 14 residues. Germline V lookup: CDR1 SGHNT, CDR2 YYREEE (reference sequence).

The chain recombines TRBV25-1 with TRBJ2-7; D unresolved. The CDR3 has 16 amino acids. Germline values: CDR1 MGHDK, CDR2 SYGVNS. Between the trimmed V and J ends, which lost 3 bases and 4 bases, there was a span of 19 bases. The CDR3 loop reads CASSEGRTATRYEQYF. The CDR3 DNA reads TGTGCCAGCAGTGAGGGAAGGACGGCCACGAGATACGAGCAGTACTTC.

The chain carries TRBV7-9 and TRBJ1-2; 7 bases map to TRBD1. In germline, CDR1 is SEHNR, CDR2 FQNEAQ (reference sequence). The CDR3 has 17 residues. J gave up 0 bases and V 2 bases, and 9 bases lay outside the gene matches. CDR3 residues: CASSLSPGRGSNYGYTF. The CDR3, as DNA: TGTGCCAGCAGCTTATCGCCAGGCAGGGGGTCTAACTATGGCTACACCTTC.

The chain couples TRBV7-2 to TRBJ2-1, with D uncertain. This CDR3 is 14 amino acids long. V was trimmed by 3 bases and J by 8 bases, leaving 14 bases between them. The germline V gene has CDR1 SGHTA and CDR2 FQGNSA. The CDR3: CASSFRGPVDEQFF. The CDR3 nucleotides read TGTGCCAGCAGCTTTAGAGGCCCGGTCGATGAGCAGTTCTTC.

The CDR3 DNA reads TGTGCCAGCAGCCCGATGTTACAGGGTGTTGGGGCCAACGTCCTGACTTTC. Encoded protein: CASSPMLQGVGANVLTF. The genes are TRBV14 and TRBJ2-6; D may be TRBD1 (6 bases). Between the trimmed V and J ends, which lost 4 bases and 3 bases, there was a span of 16 bases. In germline, CDR1 is SGHDN, CDR2 FVKESK. The CDR3 sequence is 17 residues long.

CDR3 sequence reads: CATSPNPGDRGYSPLHF. CDR3 bases: TGTGCCACCAGTCCAAACCCCGGGGACAGGGGGTACTCACCCCTCCACTTT. V gene TRBV24-1 combines with J gene TRBJ1-6, with TRBD1 matching over 11 bases. From germline, CDR1 is KGHDR and CDR2 SFDVKD. The CDR3 totals 17 residues. Unmatched junction bases numbered 13, after V lost 6 bases and J lost 10 bases.

This clone came up a few times. The chain joins TRBV7-2 to TRBJ1-2; D ambiguous. The V gene lost 5 bases and the J gene lost 10 bases, with 14 bases spanning the gap. CDR1 is SGHTA and CDR2 is FQGNSA in the germline V gene. The CDR3 totals 12 residues. The CDR3 DNA reads TGTGCCAGCAGCCTTCGCTATACGGACTACACCTTC. This translates into CASSLRYTDYTF. The full variable domain, rest sourced from reference TRBV7-2 and TRBJ1-2, is GAGVSQSPSNKVTEKGKDVELRCDPISGHTALYWYRQSLGQGLEFLIYFQGNSAPDKSGLPSDRFSAERTGGSVSTLTIQRTQQEDSAVYLCASSLRYTDYTFGSGTRLTVV.

The chain is built from TRBV7-6 and TRBJ2-3; D possibly corresponds to TRBD1 (6 bases). V shed 5 bases and J shed 0 bases, with 18 bases lying between them. From germline, CDR1 is SGHVS and CDR2 FNYEAQ. The CDR3 sequence is 17 residues long. The CDR3: CASSPGSRGSSTDTQYF. The CDR3 coding sequence is TGTGCCAGCAGCCCGGGCTCGAGGGGGTCTAGCACAGATACGCAGTATTTT.

The chain is built from TRBV19 and TRBJ1-1, with a weak D call TRBD1 (5 bases). V shed 3 bases and J shed 7 bases, with 9 bases lying between them. The germline V gene has CDR1 LNHDA and CDR2 SQIVND (reference sequence). This CDR3 comprises 12 residues. The CDR3 protein is CASSIWGFEAFF. The CDR3 bases are TGTGCCAGTAGTATCTGGGGCTTTGAAGCTTTCTTT.

This sequence joins TRBV6-5 and TRBJ1-6, with D possibly matching TRBD1 (6 bases). With 6 bases removed from V and 14 bases from J, the gap between germline ends came to 20 bases. This CDR3 has 14 amino acids. Germline V lookup: CDR1 MNHEY, CDR2 SVGAGI. CDR3 region: CASSPQGRSVTLHF. For the CDR3, the DNA is TGTGCCAGCAGCCCACAGGGACGGAGCGTCACCCTCCACTTT.

This rearrangement joins TRBV18 to TRBJ2-4, with D possibly called TRBD1 or TRBD2 (6 bases each). This CDR3 contains 16 residues. V lost 0 bases and J 3 bases, leaving 12 bases between the germline ends. CDR1 is KGHSH, CDR2 LQKENI, per germline. The CDR3 DNA is TGTGCCAGCTCACCACCGATCAGGGGAGGCAAAAACATTCAGTACTTC. Protein product: CASSPPIRGGKNIQYF.